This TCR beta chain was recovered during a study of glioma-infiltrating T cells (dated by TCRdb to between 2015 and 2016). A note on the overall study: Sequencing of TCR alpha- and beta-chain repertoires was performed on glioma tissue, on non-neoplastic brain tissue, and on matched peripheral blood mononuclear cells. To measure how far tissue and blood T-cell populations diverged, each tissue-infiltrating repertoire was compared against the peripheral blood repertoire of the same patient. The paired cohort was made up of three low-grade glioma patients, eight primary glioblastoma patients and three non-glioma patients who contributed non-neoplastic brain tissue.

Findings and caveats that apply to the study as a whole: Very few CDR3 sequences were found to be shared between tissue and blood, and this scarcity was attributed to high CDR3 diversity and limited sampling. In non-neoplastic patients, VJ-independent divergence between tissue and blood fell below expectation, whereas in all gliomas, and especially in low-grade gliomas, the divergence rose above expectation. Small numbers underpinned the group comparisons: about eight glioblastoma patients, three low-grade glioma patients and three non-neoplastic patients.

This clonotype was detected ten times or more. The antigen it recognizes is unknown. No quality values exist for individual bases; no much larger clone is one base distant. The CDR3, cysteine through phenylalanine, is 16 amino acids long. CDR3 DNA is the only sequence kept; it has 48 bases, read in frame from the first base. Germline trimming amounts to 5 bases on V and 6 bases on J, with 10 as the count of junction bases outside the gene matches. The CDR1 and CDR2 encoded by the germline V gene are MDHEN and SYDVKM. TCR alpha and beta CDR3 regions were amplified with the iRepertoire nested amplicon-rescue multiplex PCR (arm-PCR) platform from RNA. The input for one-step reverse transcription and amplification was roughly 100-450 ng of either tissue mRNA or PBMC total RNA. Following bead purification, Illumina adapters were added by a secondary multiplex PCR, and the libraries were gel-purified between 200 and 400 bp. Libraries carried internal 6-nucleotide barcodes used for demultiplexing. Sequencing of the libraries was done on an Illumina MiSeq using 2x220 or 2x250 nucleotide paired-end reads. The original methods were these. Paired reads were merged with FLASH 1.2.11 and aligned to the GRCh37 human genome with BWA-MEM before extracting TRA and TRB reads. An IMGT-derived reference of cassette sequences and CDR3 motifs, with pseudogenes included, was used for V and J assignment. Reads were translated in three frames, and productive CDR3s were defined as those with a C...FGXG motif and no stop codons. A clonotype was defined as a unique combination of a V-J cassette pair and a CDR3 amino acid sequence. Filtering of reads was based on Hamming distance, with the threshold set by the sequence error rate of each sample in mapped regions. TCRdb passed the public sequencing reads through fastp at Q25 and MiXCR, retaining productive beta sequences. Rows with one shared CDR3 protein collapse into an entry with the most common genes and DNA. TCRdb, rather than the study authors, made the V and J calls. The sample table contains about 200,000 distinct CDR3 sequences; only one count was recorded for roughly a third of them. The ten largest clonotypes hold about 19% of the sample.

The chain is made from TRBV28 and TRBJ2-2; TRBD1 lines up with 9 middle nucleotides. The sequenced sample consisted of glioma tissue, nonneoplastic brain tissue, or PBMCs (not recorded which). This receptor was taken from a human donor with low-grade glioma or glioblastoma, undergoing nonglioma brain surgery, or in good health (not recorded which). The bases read TGTGCCAGCAGTCCATGGTGGGACAGGGAATCCGGGGAGCTGTTTTTT. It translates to CASSPWWDRESGELFF.